The entry that follows covers one TCR beta chain sequence. Its antigen is currently unknown. Profiling relied on immunoSEQ multiplex PCR, and the TCRdb table lists in-frame clones only, not all of them. The sample consists of roughly 500,000 clones, roughly 87% of them appearing once. This entry comes from a study of Ad26.COV2.S vaccination and SARS-CoV-2 variants. Turning to the study itself: Into the muscle, Ad26.COV2.S was dosed once or twice, 56 days apart. Overall study findings and caveats: There was a possibility that the TCR breadth and depth analyses underestimated total T cell responses.

Germline CDR1 and CDR2: SGHTA and FQGNSA. The CDR3 totals 15 residues. The ends lost 5 bases at V and 6 bases at J; junction bases unmatched: 13. This sample's treatment: around 19 received Ad26.COV2.S at low or high dose, single or two shots; 5 received placebo; per-sample allocation not given. The investigators took samples on day 63 after the first vaccine or placebo injection. In Boston, the donor was an adult between 18-55 years of age. Wuhan-strain spike was delivered by a replication-incompetent Ad26 vector. This clonotype was obtained from a person between 18 and 65 years old who received the Ad26.COV2.S COVID-19 vaccine or a placebo. This specimen was peripheral blood, taken in a trial of Ad26.COV2.S vaccine versus placebo. This rearrangement joins TRBV7-2 to TRBJ2-7; TRBD1 matches 7 bases. The CDR3 loop is CASSVGDRVLGEQYF. In nucleotides, the CDR3 is TGTGCCAGCAGCGTAGGAGACAGGGTACTAGGCGAGCAGTACTTC.